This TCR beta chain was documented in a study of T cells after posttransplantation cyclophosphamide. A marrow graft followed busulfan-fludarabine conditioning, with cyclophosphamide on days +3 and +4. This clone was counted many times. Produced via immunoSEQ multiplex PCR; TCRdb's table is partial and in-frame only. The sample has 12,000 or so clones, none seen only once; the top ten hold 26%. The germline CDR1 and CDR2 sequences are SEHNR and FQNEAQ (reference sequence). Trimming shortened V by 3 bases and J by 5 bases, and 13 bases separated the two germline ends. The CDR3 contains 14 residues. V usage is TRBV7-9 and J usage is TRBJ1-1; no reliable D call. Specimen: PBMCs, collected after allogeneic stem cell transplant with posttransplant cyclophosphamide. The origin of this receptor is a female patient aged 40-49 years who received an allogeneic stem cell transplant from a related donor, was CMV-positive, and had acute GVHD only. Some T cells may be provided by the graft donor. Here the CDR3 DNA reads TGTGCCAGCAGCTTCGTGTGGAGAGGGACTGAAGCTTTCTTT. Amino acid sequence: CASSFVWRGTEAFF. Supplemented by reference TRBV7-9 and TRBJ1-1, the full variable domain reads DTGVSQNPRHKITKRGQNVTFRCDPISEHNRLYWYRQTLGQGPEFLTYFQNEAQLEKSRLLSDRFSAERPKGSFSTLEIQRTEQGDSAMYLCASSFVWRGTEAFFGQGTRLTVV.